Below are 14 T cell receptor beta chains sequenced from a single sample in a study of CD8 T cells in ankylosing spondylitis. These receptors' antigens are unknown. The study, taken as a whole, reports: Made up of under 10 highly homologous variants, a TCR beta motif appeared characteristic of ankylosing spondylitis blood.

TCRdb re-derived calls from the 5' RACE reads in MiXCR, one entry per CDR3 protein. The sample contains 800,000 to 900,000 distinct CDR3 sequences, about 10% of which appear only once. Sequencing was done on a sample of blood, either unsorted or a sorted T cell fraction (not recorded which). The receptors stem from a male donor with ankylosing spondylitis.

This clonotype was seen more than once but under ten times. This sequence joins TRBV20-1 and TRBJ2-1; 11 nucleotides agree with TRBD2. After removal of 3 bases from V and 4 bases from J, the junction contained 8 bases not matched to a gene. Germline V gene sequence: CDR1 DFQATT, CDR2 SNEGSKA (reference sequence). The CDR3 runs to 16 residues. CDR3 DNA sequence: TGCAGTGCTAGCCCCAGACTAGCGGGAAATTACAATGAGCAGTTCTTC. Amino acids: CSASPRLAGNYNEQFF.

This clonotype occurred many times. This sequence joins TRBV2 and TRBJ2-2, with unresolved D. From germline, CDR1 is SNHLY and CDR2 FYNNEI. The CDR3 consists of 13 residues. Deletions cut 6 bases from V and 5 bases from J, with 10 bases between. CDR3 residues: CASSSTKTGELFF. The CDR3 DNA reads as TGTGCCAGCAGCTCTACTAAGACCGGGGAGCTGTTTTTT.

This clonotype was found a few times. This rearrangement joins TRBV5-1 to TRBJ1-5; no firm D call. Germline V lookup: CDR1 SGHRS, CDR2 YFSETQ. CDR3 length: 16 amino acids. Trimming took off 0 bases at V and 1 base at J, with 11 bases between the two ends. DNA for the CDR3: TGCGCCAGCAGCTTGGGTGTAGTAGAAAGCAATCAGCCCCAGCATTTT. Its protein is CASSLGVVESNQPQHF.

The chain joins TRBV4-2 to TRBJ2-1; 10 positions agree with TRBD2. The length of the CDR3 is 17 residues. The germline gives CDR1 LGHNA, CDR2 YNFKEQ. The junction had 2 bases not matched to a gene; V was cut back by 0 bases and J by 0 bases. The CDR3: CASSQDPSGSSYNEQFF. In DNA, the CDR3 is TGTGCCAGCAGCCAAGATCCTAGCGGGAGCTCCTACAATGAGCAGTTCTTC.

In this sample, this clonotype turned up a few times. The chain recombines TRBV3-1 with TRBJ2-7; 7 bases fit TRBD1. Unmatched junction bases numbered 12, after V lost 3 bases and J lost 4 bases. Germline V lookup: CDR1 LGHDT, CDR2 YNNKEL (reference sequence). The CDR3 consists of 16 residues. DNA for the CDR3: TGTGCCAGCAGCCAGCCCTGGGACAGTGGGATATACGAGCAGTACTTC. Translation gives CASSQPWDSGIYEQYF.

This clonotype was counted a few times. This sequence joins TRBV5-1 and TRBJ2-5; D possibly corresponds to TRBD1 (6 bases). Trimming took off 4 bases at V and 4 bases at J, with 14 bases between the two ends. This CDR3 contains 14 residues. CDR1 is SGHRS and CDR2 is YFSETQ in the germline V gene. CDR3 amino acids: CASSVNRVGETQYF. Here the CDR3 DNA reads TGCGCCAGCAGCGTGAACAGGGTTGGAGAGACCCAGTACTTC.

The chain employs TRBV28 and TRBJ2-1, with 7 bases identical to TRBD2. V shed 6 bases and J 4 bases; nucleotides not matched to a gene: 9. Germline V CDR1 and CDR2: MDHEN, SYDVKM. This CDR3 contains 15 residues. Here the CDR3 reads CASSPIERDYNEQFF. In DNA, the CDR3 is TGTGCCAGCAGCCCTATCGAGCGGGATTACAATGAGCAGTTCTTC.

The chain couples TRBV5-1 to TRBJ2-1; 12 nucleotides match TRBD1. This CDR3 has 16 residues. Germline loops: CDR1 SGHRS, CDR2 YFSETQ. The V segment lost 3 bases and the J segment 6 bases; nucleotides outside the gene matches: 7. Here the CDR3 reads CASSSRGTGGLNEQFF. The CDR3 DNA sequence: TGCGCCAGCAGCTCCCGCGGGACAGGGGGCCTCAATGAGCAGTTCTTC.

A few counts support this clonotype. The V and J genes are TRBV6-5 and TRBJ1-5; D is undetermined. Germline CDR1 and CDR2: MNHEY and SVGAGI. The V end was cut by 2 bases, the J end by 2 bases, with 7 bases between. This CDR3 has 14 amino acids. CDR3 coding DNA: TGTGCCAGCAGTTACCTGGGCGGCAATCAGCCCCAGCATTTT. Encoded protein: CASSYLGGNQPQHF.

This clonotype has a handful of counts. J is TRBJ2-7 and V is TRBV20-1; TRBD1 matches 7 bases. This CDR3 is 15 amino acids long. V shed 0 bases, J shed 2 bases, and the junction held 7 bases outside the gene matches. Germline V gives CDR1 DFQATT, CDR2 SNEGSKA (reference sequence). In DNA form, the CDR3 reads TGCAGTGCTAGAGATCGGACAGGAACAACCTACGAGCAGTACTTC. It yields the protein CSARDRTGTTYEQYF.

The chain carries TRBV7-9 and TRBJ2-7; the D is unclear. The CDR3 contains 14 residues. CDR1 and CDR2 (germline): SEHNR, FQNEAQ (reference sequence). The V gene lost 3 bases and the J gene lost 5 bases, with 14 bases spanning the gap. The CDR3 DNA follows: TGTGCCAGCAGCTTGGACCCTCAGTTAGACGAGCAGTACTTC. Amino acids: CASSLDPQLDEQYF.

The chain carries TRBV20-1 and TRBJ1-4; TRBD1 matches at 7 bases. The CDR3 is 15 residues long. The trim removed 2 bases at V and 3 bases at J, leaving 6 bases unmatched. Germline V gene lookup returns CDR1 DFQATT and CDR2 SNEGSKA (reference sequence). DNA for the CDR3: TGCAGTGCTAGATCTACAGGGGCGTCTAATGAAAAACTGTTTTTT. This sequence encodes CSARSTGASNEKLFF.

This sequence joins TRBV6-5 and TRBJ2-1; 8 bases line up with TRBD2. The CDR3 extends over 15 amino acids. Germline CDR1 reads MNHEY; CDR2 reads SVGAGI. Losses at the gene ends were 2 bases for V and 7 bases for J; bases not matched to a gene: 7. For the CDR3, the DNA is TGTGCCAGCAGTTACGCTCCTAGCGGGTTTAATGAGCAGTTCTTC. Translation gives CASSYAPSGFNEQFF.

This sequence joins TRBV6-1 and TRBJ2-3, with D unclear. The germline gives CDR1 MNHNS, CDR2 SASEGT. This CDR3 spans 14 amino acids. V was clipped by 6 bases and J by 6 bases, with 16 bases between them. Here the CDR3 DNA reads TGTGCCAGCAGAGACGGGCCCCCTAAGGATACGCAGTATTTT. Translation: CASRDGPPKDTQYF.